The TCR beta chain under discussion was sequenced for a study of human T cells and chemical hapten exposure. Regarding time point: pre-sensitization, week 0. Treatment given: therapeutic diphenylcyclopropenone sensitization with weekly scalp DPC. CDR3 length equals 19 residues. TCRdb redid the calling of the RACE reads with MiXCR, one entry per CDR3 protein. The sample has 350,000 to 400,000 distinct CDR3 sequences; 5.1% are singletons. There are a few counts of this clonotype. The J gene is TRBJ2-3, the V gene TRBV21-1; the DNA was not compared with TRBD2, the D call given in the table. TRBV21-1 corresponds to a pseudogene. This TCR derives from a woman aged 45-59 years with alopecia areata. Some clones in this sample may be carry-over from other donors' samples. The source was whole blood, collected in connection with sensitization to the hapten diphenylcyclopropenone (DPC). The DNA of the CDR3 is TGTGCCAGCAGCGCCTTTCCTAGCGGGGGGCCGTGGGGCACAGATACGCAGTATTTT. This encodes CASSAFPSGGPWGTDTQYF.